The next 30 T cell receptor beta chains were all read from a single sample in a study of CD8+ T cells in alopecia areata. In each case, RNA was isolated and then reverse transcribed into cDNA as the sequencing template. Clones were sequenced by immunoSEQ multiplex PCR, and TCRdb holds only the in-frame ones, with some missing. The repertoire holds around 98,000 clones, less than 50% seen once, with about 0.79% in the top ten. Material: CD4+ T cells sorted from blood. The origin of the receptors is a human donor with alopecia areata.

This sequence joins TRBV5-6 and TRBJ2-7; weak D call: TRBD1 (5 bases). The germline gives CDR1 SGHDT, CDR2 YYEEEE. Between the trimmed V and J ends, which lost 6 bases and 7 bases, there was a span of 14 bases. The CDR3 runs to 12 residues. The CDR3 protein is CASTRQGWEQYF. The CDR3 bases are TGTGCCAGCACACGTCAGGGATGGGAGCAGTACTTC.

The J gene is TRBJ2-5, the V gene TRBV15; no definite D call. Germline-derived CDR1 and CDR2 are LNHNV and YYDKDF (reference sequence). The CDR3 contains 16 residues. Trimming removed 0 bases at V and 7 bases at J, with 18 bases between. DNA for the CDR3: TGTGCCACCAGCAGAGATCCCCGTGGGGTCTCGGGGACCCAGTACTTC. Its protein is CATSRDPRGVSGTQYF.

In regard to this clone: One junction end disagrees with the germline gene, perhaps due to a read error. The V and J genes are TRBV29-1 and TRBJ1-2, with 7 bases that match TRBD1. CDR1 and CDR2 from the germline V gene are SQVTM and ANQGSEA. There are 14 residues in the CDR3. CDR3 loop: CSVEARDSQGGPYF. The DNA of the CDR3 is TGCAGCGTTGAAGCTAGGGACAGTCAGGGAGGGCCCTACTTC.

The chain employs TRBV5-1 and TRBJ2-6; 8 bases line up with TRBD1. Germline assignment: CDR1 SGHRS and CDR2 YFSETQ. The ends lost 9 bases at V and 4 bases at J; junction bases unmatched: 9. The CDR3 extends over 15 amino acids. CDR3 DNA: TGCGCCACCAAACGGACAGGGACAGGGGCCAACGTCCTGACTTTC. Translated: CATKRTGTGANVLTF.

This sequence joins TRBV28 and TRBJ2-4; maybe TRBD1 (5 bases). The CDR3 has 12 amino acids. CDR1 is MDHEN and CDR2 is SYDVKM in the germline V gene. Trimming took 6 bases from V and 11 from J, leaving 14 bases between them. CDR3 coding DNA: TGTGCCAGCAGGGACCAGGGATTCCTTCAGTACTTC. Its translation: CASRDQGFLQYF.

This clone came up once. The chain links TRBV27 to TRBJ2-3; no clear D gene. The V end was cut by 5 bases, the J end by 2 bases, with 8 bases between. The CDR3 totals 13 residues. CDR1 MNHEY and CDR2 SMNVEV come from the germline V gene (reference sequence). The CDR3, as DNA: TGTGCCAGCAGTCCACTATCCACAGATACGCAGTATTTT. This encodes CASSPLSTDTQYF.

The CDR3 nucleotides are TGTGCCAGCAGCTCGACAGGGTCGGACGAGCAGTACTTC. Translating gives CASSSTGSDEQYF. The J gene is TRBJ2-7, the V gene TRBV5-6; 7 bases map to TRBD1. Germline CDR1 reads SGHDT; CDR2 reads YYEEEE. The CDR3 has 13 amino acids. Losses at the gene ends were 3 bases for V and 5 bases for J; bases not matched to a gene: 5.

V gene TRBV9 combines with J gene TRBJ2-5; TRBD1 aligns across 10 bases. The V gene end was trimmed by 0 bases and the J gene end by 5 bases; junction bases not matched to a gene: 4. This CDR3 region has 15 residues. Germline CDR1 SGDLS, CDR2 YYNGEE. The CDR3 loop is CASSVAGQGSETQYF. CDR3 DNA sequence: TGTGCCAGCAGCGTAGCGGGACAGGGGTCGGAGACCCAGTACTTC.

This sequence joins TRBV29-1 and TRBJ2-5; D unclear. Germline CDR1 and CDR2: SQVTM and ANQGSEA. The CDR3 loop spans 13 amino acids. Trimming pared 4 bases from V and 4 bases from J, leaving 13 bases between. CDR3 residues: CSVGRPLTETQYF. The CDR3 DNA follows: TGCAGCGTTGGTAGGCCGCTCACAGAGACCCAGTACTTC.

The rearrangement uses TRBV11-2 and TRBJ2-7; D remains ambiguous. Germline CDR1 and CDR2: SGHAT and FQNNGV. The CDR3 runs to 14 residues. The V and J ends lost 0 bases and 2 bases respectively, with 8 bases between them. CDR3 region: CASSLDLAAYEQYF. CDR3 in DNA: TGTGCCAGCAGCTTAGATTTAGCAGCCTACGAGCAGTACTTC.

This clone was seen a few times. CDR3 in amino acids: CSAPTTSGSTDTQYF. DNA for the CDR3: TGCAGCGCACCCACGACTAGCGGGAGCACAGATACGCAGTATTTT. This rearrangement joins TRBV29-1 to TRBJ2-3, with TRBD2 identical over 10 bases. Losses at the gene ends were 7 bases for V and 0 bases for J; bases not matched to a gene: 7. CDR3 length: 15 amino acids. CDR1 and CDR2 from the germline V gene are SQVTM and ANQGSEA.

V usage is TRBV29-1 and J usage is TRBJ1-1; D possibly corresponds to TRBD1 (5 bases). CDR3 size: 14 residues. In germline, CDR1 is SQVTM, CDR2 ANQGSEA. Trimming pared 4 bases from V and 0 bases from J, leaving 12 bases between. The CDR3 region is CSVAPGTMNTEAFF. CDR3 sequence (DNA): TGCAGCGTTGCGCCCGGGACGATGAACACTGAAGCTTTCTTT.

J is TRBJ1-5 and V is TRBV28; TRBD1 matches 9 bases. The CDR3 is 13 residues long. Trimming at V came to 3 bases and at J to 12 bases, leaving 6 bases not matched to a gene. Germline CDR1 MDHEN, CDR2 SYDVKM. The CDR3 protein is CASSFRDRDVQHF. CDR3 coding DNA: TGTGCCAGCAGTTTTAGGGACAGGGACGTCCAGCATTTT.

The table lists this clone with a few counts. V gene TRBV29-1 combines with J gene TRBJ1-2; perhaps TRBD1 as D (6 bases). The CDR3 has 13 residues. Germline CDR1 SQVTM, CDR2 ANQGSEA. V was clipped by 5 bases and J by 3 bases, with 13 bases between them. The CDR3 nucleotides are TGCAGCGTTACCCTGGCAGGGGACTATGGCTACACCTTC. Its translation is CSVTLAGDYGYTF.

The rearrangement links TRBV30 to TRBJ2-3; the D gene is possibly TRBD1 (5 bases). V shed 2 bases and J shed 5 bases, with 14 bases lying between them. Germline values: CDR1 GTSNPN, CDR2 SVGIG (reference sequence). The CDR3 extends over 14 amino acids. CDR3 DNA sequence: TGTGCCTGGAGTCCAATCGGTCAGGGAGATACGCAGTATTTT. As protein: CAWSPIGQGDTQYF.

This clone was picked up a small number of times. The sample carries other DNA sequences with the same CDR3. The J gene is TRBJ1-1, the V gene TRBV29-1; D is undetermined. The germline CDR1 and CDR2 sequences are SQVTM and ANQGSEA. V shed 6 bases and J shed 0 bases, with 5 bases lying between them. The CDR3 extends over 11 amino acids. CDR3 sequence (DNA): TGCAGCGTAGCGATGAACACTGAAGCTTTCTTT. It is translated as CSVAMNTEAFF.

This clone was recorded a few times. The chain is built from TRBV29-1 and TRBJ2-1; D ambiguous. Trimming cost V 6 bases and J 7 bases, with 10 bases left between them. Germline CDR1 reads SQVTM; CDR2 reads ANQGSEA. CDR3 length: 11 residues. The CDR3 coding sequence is TGCAGCGTGAGCCGACGGAATGAGCAGTTCTTC. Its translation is CSVSRRNEQFF.

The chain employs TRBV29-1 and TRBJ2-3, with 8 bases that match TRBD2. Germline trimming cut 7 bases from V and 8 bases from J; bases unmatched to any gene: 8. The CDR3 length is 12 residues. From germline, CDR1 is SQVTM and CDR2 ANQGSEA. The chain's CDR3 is CSGGLVKGTQYF. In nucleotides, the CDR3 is TGCAGCGGGGGACTAGTAAAGGGTACGCAGTATTTT.

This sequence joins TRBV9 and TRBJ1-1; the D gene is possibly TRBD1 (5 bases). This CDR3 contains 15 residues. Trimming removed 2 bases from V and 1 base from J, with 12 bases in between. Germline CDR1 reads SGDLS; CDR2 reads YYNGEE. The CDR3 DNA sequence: TGTGCCAGCAGCGTGATTGGGACGGCGAACACTGAAGCTTTCTTT. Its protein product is CASSVIGTANTEAFF.

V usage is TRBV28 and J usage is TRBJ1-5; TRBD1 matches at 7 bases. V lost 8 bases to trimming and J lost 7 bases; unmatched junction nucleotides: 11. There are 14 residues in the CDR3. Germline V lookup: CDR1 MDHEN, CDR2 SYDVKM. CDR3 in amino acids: CASGTPGGGQPQHF. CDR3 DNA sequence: TGTGCCAGCGGGACCCCAGGGGGAGGACAGCCCCAGCATTTT.

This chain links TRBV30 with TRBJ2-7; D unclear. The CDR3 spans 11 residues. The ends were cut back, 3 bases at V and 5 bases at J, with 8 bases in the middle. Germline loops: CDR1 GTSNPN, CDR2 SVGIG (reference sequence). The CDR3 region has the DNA TGTGCCTGGAGCCGCTTTAACGAGCAGTACTTC. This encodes CAWSRFNEQYF.

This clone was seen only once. The DNA for the CDR3 is TGCAGCGTTGGGCGACGGGAGGGTTGGCGGGATACGCAGTATTTT. This translates into CSVGRREGWRDTQYF. The J gene is TRBJ2-3, the V gene TRBV29-1; TRBD2 matches at 8 bases. V lost 4 bases and J lost 6; bases outside the gene matches: 12. CDR3 length: 15 residues. Germline CDR1 SQVTM, CDR2 ANQGSEA.

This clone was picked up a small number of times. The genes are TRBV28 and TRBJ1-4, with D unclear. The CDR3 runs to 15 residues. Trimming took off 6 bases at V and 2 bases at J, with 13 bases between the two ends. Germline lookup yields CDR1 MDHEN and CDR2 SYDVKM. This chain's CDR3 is CASSPPTVTNEKLFF. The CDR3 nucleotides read TGTGCCAGCAGCCCTCCGACGGTCACTAATGAAAAACTGTTTTTT.

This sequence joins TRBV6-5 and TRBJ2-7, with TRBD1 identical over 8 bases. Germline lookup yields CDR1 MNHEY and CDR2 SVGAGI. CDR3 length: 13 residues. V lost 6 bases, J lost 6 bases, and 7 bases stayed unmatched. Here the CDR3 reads CASSRQGNSEQYF. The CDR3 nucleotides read TGTGCCAGCAGCCGACAGGGGAATAGCGAGCAGTACTTC.

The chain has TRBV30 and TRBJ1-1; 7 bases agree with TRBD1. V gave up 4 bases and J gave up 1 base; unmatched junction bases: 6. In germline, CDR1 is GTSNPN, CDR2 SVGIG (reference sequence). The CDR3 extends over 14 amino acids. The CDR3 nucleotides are TGTGCCTGGACTCGGACAGGCCCGAACACTGAAGCTTTCTTT. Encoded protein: CAWTRTGPNTEAFF.

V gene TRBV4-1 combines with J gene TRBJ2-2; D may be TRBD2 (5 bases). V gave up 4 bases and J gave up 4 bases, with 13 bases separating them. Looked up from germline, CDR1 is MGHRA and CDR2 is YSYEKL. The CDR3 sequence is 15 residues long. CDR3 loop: CASSRRESGTGELFF. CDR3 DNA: TGCGCCAGCAGCCGAAGGGAGTCGGGCACCGGGGAGCTGTTTTTT.

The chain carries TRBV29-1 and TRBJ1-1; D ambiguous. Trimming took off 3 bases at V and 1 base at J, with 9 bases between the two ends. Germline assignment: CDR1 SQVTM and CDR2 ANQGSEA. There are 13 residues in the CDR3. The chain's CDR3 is CSVEKGANTEAFF. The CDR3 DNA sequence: TGCAGCGTTGAGAAGGGAGCGAACACTGAAGCTTTCTTT.

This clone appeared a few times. The CDR3 loop is CSVLVGAIETQYF. As DNA, the CDR3 is TGCAGCGTCCTTGTCGGAGCAATCGAGACCCAGTACTTC. The J gene is TRBJ2-5, the V gene TRBV29-1; unclear D gene. Germline V gene data show CDR1 as SQVTM and CDR2 as ANQGSEA. Trimming cost V 6 bases and J 5 bases, with 16 bases left between them. The CDR3 sequence is 13 residues long. Based on the CDR3 plus reference TRBV29-1 and TRBJ2-5, the full variable domain is SAVISQKPSRDICQRGTSLTIQCQVDSQVTMMFWYRQQPGQSLTLIATANQGSEATYESGFVIDKFPISRPNLTFSTLTVSNMSPEDSSIYLCSVLVGAIETQYFGPGTRLLVL.

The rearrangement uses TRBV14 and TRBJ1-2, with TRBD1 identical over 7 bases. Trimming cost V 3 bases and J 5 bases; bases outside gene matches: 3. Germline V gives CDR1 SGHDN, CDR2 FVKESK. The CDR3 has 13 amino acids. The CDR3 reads CASSQGQKYGYTF. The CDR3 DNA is TGTGCCAGCAGCCAGGGACAGAAATATGGCTACACCTTC.

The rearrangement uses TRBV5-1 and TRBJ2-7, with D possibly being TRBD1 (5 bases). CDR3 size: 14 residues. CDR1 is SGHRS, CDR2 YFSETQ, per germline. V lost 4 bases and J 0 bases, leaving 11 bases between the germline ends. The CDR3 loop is CASSIQASSYEQYF. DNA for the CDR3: TGCGCCAGCAGCATACAGGCGAGCTCCTACGAGCAGTACTTC.